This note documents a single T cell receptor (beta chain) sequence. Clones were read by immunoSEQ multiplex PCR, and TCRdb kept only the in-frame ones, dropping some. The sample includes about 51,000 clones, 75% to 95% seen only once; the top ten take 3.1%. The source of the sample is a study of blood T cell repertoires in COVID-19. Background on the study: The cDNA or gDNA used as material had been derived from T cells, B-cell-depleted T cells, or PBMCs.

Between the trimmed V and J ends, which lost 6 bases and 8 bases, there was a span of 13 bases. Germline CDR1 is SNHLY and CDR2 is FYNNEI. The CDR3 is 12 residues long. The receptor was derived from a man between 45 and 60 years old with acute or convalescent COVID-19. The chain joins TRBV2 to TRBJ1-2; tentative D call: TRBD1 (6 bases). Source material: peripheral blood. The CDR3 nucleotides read TGTGCCAGCAGGCGACAGGTCGACGGCTACACCTTC. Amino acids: CASRRQVDGYTF.